The rows below give T cell receptor beta chains drawn from one sample of a study of blood T cell repertoires in COVID-19. Profiled with immunoSEQ multiplex PCR; TCRdb holds only in-frame clones, not every one. The sample holds around 60,000 clones, around four fifths seen once. Sequences were obtained from peripheral blood. These receptors all come from a man at least 80 years old with acute or convalescent COVID-19. CDR3s include the opening cysteine and the closing phenylalanine or tryptophan. A D gene is named only where the DNA matches it firmly. The size entry is marked missing in some rows and otherwise reads once, few, many or a size class.

j_call d_call v_call clone_size cdr3_aa cdr3_nt
TRBJ2-7 . TRBV4-1 . CASSQGLRGNEQYF TGCGCCAGCAGCCAAGGCCTCAGGGGCAACGAGCAGTACTTC
TRBJ1-2 TRBD1 TRBV18 once CASAGTGDYGYTF TGTGCCAGCGCGGGGACAGGGGACTATGGCTACACCTTC
TRBJ1-4 TRBD1 TRBV3-1/TRBV3-2 . CASSLLTGGNEKLFF TGTGCCAGCAGCCTTCTTACAGGGGGCAATGAAAAACTGTTTTTT
TRBJ1-2 TRBD1 TRBV5-1 . CASSSGQGTPYGYTF TGCGCCAGCAGTTCCGGACAGGGTACACCCTATGGCTACACCTTC
TRBJ2-7 TRBD1 TRBV6-6 . CASSRLGQISSYEQYF TGTGCCAGCAGCCGCCTGGGACAGATAAGCTCCTACGAGCAGTACTTC
TRBJ1-5 TRBD1 TRBV7-8 . CASSLTGGGEQPQHF TGTGCCAGCAGCTTAACAGGGGGAGGTGAACAGCCCCAGCATTTT
TRBJ1-2 . TRBV7-9 once CASSTQAYYGYTF TGTGCCAGCAGCACACAGGCGTACTATGGCTACACCTTC
TRBJ2-3 . TRBV5-4 . CASSLKLAGNTDTQYF TGTGCCAGCAGCTTGAAATTGGCGGGGAACACAGATACGCAGTATTTT
TRBJ2-7 . TRBV5-4 . CASSFPGADEQYF TGTGCCAGCAGCTTTCCGGGAGCGGACGAGCAGTACTTC
TRBJ2-2 TRBD1 TRBV19 . CASSIGGTANTGELFF TGTGCCAGTAGTATAGGAGGGACAGCCAACACCGGGGAGCTGTTTTTT
TRBJ1-1 . TRBV5-1 . CASQLGQMNTEAFF TGCGCCAGCCAGTTAGGACAGATGAACACTGAAGCTTTCTTT
TRBJ1-5 TRBD1 TRBV5-1 few CASSLTGGYYQPQHF TGCGCCAGCAGCTTGACAGGGGGGTACTATCAGCCCCAGCATTTT
TRBJ1-5 TRBD1 TRBV2 . CASSGGTGDRNQPQHF TGTGCCAGCAGTGGAGGGACAGGGGATCGGAATCAGCCCCAGCATTTT
TRBJ1-2 TRBD1 TRBV7-9 . CASSRTGDYGYTF TGTGCCAGCAGCCGAACAGGGGACTATGGCTACACCTTC
TRBJ2-5 . TRBV11-2 . CASSSRYQETQYF TGTGCCAGCAGCTCCCGGTACCAAGAGACCCAGTACTTC
TRBJ1-2 . TRBV11-2 . CASSSRRGNYGYTF TGTGCCAGCAGCTCACGGAGAGGGAACTATGGCTACACCTTC
TRBJ1-1 . TRBV6-5 few CASSKYTGNTEAFF TGTGCCAGCAGTAAGTATACAGGGAACACTGAAGCTTTCTTT
TRBJ1-1 . TRBV5-1 . CASSLYGSGNTEAFF TGCGCCAGCAGCTTGTACGGAAGCGGGAACACTGAAGCTTTCTTT
TRBJ1-4 TRBD1 TRBV28 few CASSLPGQANEKLFF TGTGCCAGCAGTCTGCCGGGACAGGCTAATGAAAAACTGTTTTTT
TRBJ1-4 TRBD1 TRBV7-9 . CASSLTGGFNEKLFF TGTGCCAGCAGCCTTACAGGGGGCTTTAATGAAAAACTGTTTTTT
TRBJ2-7 TRBD1 TRBV7-2 . CASSLSGGYEQYF TGTGCCAGCAGCTTATCAGGGGGTTACGAGCAGTACTTC
TRBJ1-2 . TRBV12-5 . CASGLGILYGYTF TGTGCTAGTGGTTTGGGAATACTTTATGGCTACACCTTC
TRBJ1-4 . TRBV3-1/TRBV3-2 . CASSQLTASNEKLFF TGTGCCAGCAGCCAGCTGACAGCGTCTAATGAAAAACTGTTTTTT
TRBJ1-2 TRBD1 TRBV4-2 . CASSQDYLQGRYGYTF TGTGCCAGCAGCCAAGACTATCTACAGGGGAGGTATGGCTACACCTTC
TRBJ2-3 . TRBV19 . CASSGVTTDTQYF TGTGCCAGTAGCGGGGTAACCACAGATACGCAGTATTTT
TRBJ1-4 . TRBV6-5 few CASSRDMGREKLFF TGTGCCAGCAGTCGGGACATGGGCAGAGAAAAACTGTTTTTT
TRBJ1-1 TRBD1 TRBV5-1 few CASSITGGAGVLVEAFF TGCGCCAGCAGCATCACAGGGGGCGCGGGGGTTTTGGTTGAAGCTTTCTTT
TRBJ1-2 TRBD1 TRBV6-5 . CASKTGAYGYTF TGTGCCAGCAAGACAGGGGCCTATGGCTACACCTTC
TRBJ2-1 TRBD1 TRBV5-1 . CASSSERRDRGPQFF TGCGCCAGCAGCTCGGAGCGGCGGGACAGGGGGCCCCAGTTCTTC
TRBJ1-3 TRBD1 TRBV9 . CASSPQTGAGNTIYF TGTGCCAGCAGCCCCCAGACAGGGGCCGGAAACACCATATATTTT
TRBJ2-5 . TRBV20-1 . CSALQGETQYF TGCAGTGCTCTCCAGGGAGAGACCCAGTACTTC
TRBJ2-1 . TRBV5-1 . CASSFQGLDYNEQFF TGCGCCAGCAGCTTCCAAGGACTGGATTACAATGAGCAGTTCTTC
TRBJ2-6 . TRBV21-1 . CASRSCLATTKSGVLTF TGTGCCAGCAGGTCCTGTCTAGCTACAACAAAGTCGGGCGTCCTGACTTTC
TRBJ1-6 . TRBV2 . CASSGTGTRNSPLHF TGTGCCAGCAGCGGAACCGGGACAAGGAATTCACCCCTCCACTTT
TRBJ1-4 . TRBV28 . CASRQLNEKLFF TGTGCCAGCAGACAGTTAAATGAAAAACTGTTTTTT
TRBJ2-5 . TRBV2 . CASSETWTEAVVAQYF TGTGCCAGCAGTGAAACATGGACAGAGGCGGTTGTGGCCCAGTACTTC
TRBJ2-5 . TRBV20-1 . CSATHQETQYF TGCAGTGCTACACATCAAGAGACCCAGTACTTC
TRBJ1-2 . TRBV7-9 . CASSLGPPRDYGYTF TGTGCCAGCAGCCTCGGGCCTCCGAGGGACTATGGCTACACCTTC
TRBJ2-3 . TRBV11-3 once CASSTGLVGGYTDTQYF TGTGCCAGCAGCACCGGACTAGTCGGGGGCTACACAGATACGCAGTATTTT
TRBJ2-1 . TRBV4-1 many CASSQVIEGDEQFF TGCGCCAGCAGCCAAGTCATTGAGGGGGATGAGCAGTTCTTC
TRBJ1-2 . TRBV11-3 . CASSGHQGAGYTF TGTGCCAGCAGCGGACACCAAGGTGCTGGCTACACCTTC
TRBJ1-1 . TRBV2 few CASTMNTEAFF TGTGCCAGCACCATGAACACTGAAGCTTTCTTT
TRBJ1-4 . TRBV2 . CASCREWNEKLFF TGTGCCAGCTGCCGGGAATGGAATGAAAAACTGTTTTTT
TRBJ2-1 TRBD2 TRBV7-3 . CASSTAPAGGYNEQFF TGTGCCAGCAGCACCGCTCCAGCGGGGGGATACAATGAGCAGTTCTTC
TRBJ2-5 . TRBV15 . CATSRDRGRGETQYF TGTGCCACCAGCAGAGATCGGGGCAGGGGAGAGACCCAGTACTTC